The 16 T cell receptor beta chains below were found in one sample sequenced in a study of T-cell reconstitution after alpha-beta-depleted transplantation in children. The TCRbeta library incorporated unique molecular identifiers. TCRdb recomputed calls from the PCR reads with MiXCR, one row per CDR3 protein. The sample yields hundreds of thousands of distinct CDR3 sequences, under 15% seen once. Sequenced material: PBMCs, taken before TCRalphabeta/CD19-depleted stem cell transplant. Source of these receptors: a girl between 2 and 10 years old with congenital amegakaryocytic thrombocytopenia, due to receive a stem cell transplant.

The sample holds many counts of this clonotype. The chain carries TRBV29-1 and TRBJ1-1; D gene ambiguous. Trimming shortened V by 3 bases and J by 2 bases, and 7 bases separated the two germline ends. Per the germline V gene, CDR1 is SQVTM and CDR2 is ANQGSEA. The CDR3 has 12 amino acids. In DNA form, the CDR3 reads TGCAGCGTTGATTGGCTTAACACTGAAGCTTTCTTT. Protein product: CSVDWLNTEAFF.

This clonotype was counted at least ten times. The chain uses TRBV5-1 and TRBJ1-1; D uncertain. CDR1 is SGHRS, CDR2 YFSETQ, per germline. The length of the CDR3 is 14 residues. V was cut by 2 bases and J by 1 base, with 9 bases left in between. The DNA of the CDR3 is TGCGCCAGCAGCTTAAGACGGGGGAACACTGAAGCTTTCTTT. Its protein product is CASSLRRGNTEAFF.

This clonotype was recorded many times. The chain has TRBV5-1 and TRBJ2-1, with TRBD2 matching over 9 bases. Germline V lookup: CDR1 SGHRS, CDR2 YFSETQ. This CDR3 spans 15 amino acids. Trimming at V came to 4 bases and at J to 6 bases, leaving 8 bases not matched to a gene. The CDR3 DNA follows: TGCGCCAGCAGCCGAGTAGCGGGAGATGGCAATGAGCAGTTCTTC. This translates into CASSRVAGDGNEQFF.

This clonotype was detected only a few times. This chain connects TRBV20-1 to TRBJ2-3; the D gene is possibly TRBD2 (5 bases). The germline CDR1 and CDR2 sequences are DFQATT and SNEGSKA (reference sequence). With 3 bases removed from V and 6 bases from J, the gap between germline ends came to 25 bases. The CDR3 extends over 17 amino acids. The CDR3 bases are TGCAGTGCTAGGGTCGGGAAAGTTTTCCCTCCCCCCGATACGCAGTATTTT. It specifies CSARVGKVFPPPDTQYF.

The rearrangement links TRBV7-2 to TRBJ2-7; D unclear. The V and J ends lost 0 bases and 2 bases respectively, with 8 bases between them. Per the germline V gene, CDR1 is SGHTA and CDR2 is FQGNSA. The CDR3 has 14 residues. Here the CDR3 DNA reads TGTGCCAGCAGCTTAGCAGGGATGCCCTACGAGCAGTACTTC. Amino acids: CASSLAGMPYEQYF.

Notes on this clonotype: The junction differs from germline at one of its ends, possibly a read error. The chain joins TRBV7-2 to TRBJ2-1; 8 bases fit TRBD2. This CDR3 comprises 15 residues. Germline loops: CDR1 SGHTA, CDR2 FQGNSA. The CDR3: CASRPAGLGWYERFF. The CDR3 coding sequence is TGTGCCAGCAGACCGGCGGGACTAGGGTGGTATGAGCGGTTCTTC.

The chain couples TRBV30 to TRBJ2-3; 10 nucleotides agree with TRBD2. This CDR3 has 13 residues. With V trimmed by 4 bases and J by 4 bases, 2 bases remained unmatched. Per germline, CDR1 GTSNPN and CDR2 SVGIG (reference sequence). The CDR3 spells CAWMLAGADTQYF. The CDR3 DNA reads as TGTGCCTGGATGCTAGCGGGAGCAGATACGCAGTATTTT.

This clonotype was seen a few times. The gene calls are TRBV20-1 and TRBJ1-5; D unclear. In germline, CDR1 is DFQATT, CDR2 SNEGSKA (reference sequence). This CDR3 contains 13 residues. V was pared by 5 bases and J by 4 bases, with 12 bases between. Written as DNA, the CDR3 is TGCAGTGCTGGCCACCCTACAAATCAGCCCCAGCATTTT. Protein: CSAGHPTNQPQHF.

V and J are TRBV18 and TRBJ2-2; TRBD2 is a possible D gene (6 bases). Per germline, CDR1 KGHSH and CDR2 LQKENI. The CDR3 totals 19 residues. Trimming took off 3 bases at V and 2 bases at J, with 22 bases between the two ends. The CDR3 DNA sequence: TGTGCCAGCTCACCGTTTGGAGGGGCGCAGGCCTTCAACACCGGGGAGCTGTTTTTT. Its protein is CASSPFGGAQAFNTGELFF.

This clonotype was counted many times. The genes are TRBV4-1 and TRBJ2-3; 9 bases map to TRBD2. This CDR3 has 15 residues. The germline CDR1 and CDR2 sequences are MGHRA and YSYEKL. The trim removed 1 base at V and 4 bases at J, leaving 3 bases unmatched. CDR3 nucleotide sequence: TGCGCCAGCAGCCAAGTTAGCGGGAGTCCAGATACGCAGTATTTT. Translating gives CASSQVSGSPDTQYF.

In its sample, this clonotype was seen a few times. This sequence joins TRBV2 and TRBJ2-3; D is unclear. Germline CDR1 reads SNHLY; CDR2 reads FYNNEI. The V end lost 3 bases, the J end lost 0 bases, and 13 bases lay between the germline ends. This CDR3 contains 16 residues. CDR3 DNA: TGTGCCAGCAGTGATCCGGCTAAATCTAGCACAGATACGCAGTATTTT. It translates to CASSDPAKSSTDTQYF. The entire variable domain, with the rest obtained from reference TRBV2 and TRBJ2-3, is as follows: EPEVTQTPSHQVTQMGQEVILRCVPISNHLYFYWYRQILGQKVEFLVSFYNNEISEKSEIFDDQFSVERPDGSNFTLKIRSTKLEDSAMYFCASSDPAKSSTDTQYFGPGTRLTVL.

The sample holds a few counts of this clonotype. The chain recombines TRBV20-1 with TRBJ2-1; 14 positions agree with TRBD2. The CDR3 spans 16 residues. Germline V gene data show CDR1 as DFQATT and CDR2 as SNEGSKA (reference sequence). With V trimmed by 3 bases and J by 3 bases, 4 bases remained unmatched. The CDR3, as DNA: TGCAGTGCTAGGACTAGCGGGAGGGGGGACTACAATGAGCAGTTCTTC. It is translated as CSARTSGRGDYNEQFF.

The chain joins TRBV7-8 to TRBJ2-4; no definite D call. In germline, CDR1 is SGHVS, CDR2 FQNEAQ. This CDR3 is built from 13 residues. V gave up 4 bases and J gave up 1 base, with 5 bases separating them. This CDR3 reads CASSSRAKNIQYF. Here the CDR3 DNA reads TGTGCCAGCAGCTCCAGGGCCAAAAACATTCAGTACTTC.

This clonotype was detected only a few times. V gene TRBV7-2 combines with J gene TRBJ2-1; TRBD2 aligns across 7 bases. After removal of 1 base from V and 10 bases from J, the junction contained 4 bases not matched to a gene. Germline V gives CDR1 SGHTA, CDR2 FQGNSA. The CDR3 is made up of 13 amino acids. CDR3 residues: CASSLGTRGEQFF. DNA of the CDR3: TGTGCCAGCAGCTTAGGGACTAGAGGCGAGCAGTTCTTC.

With respect to this clonotype: A much larger clone differs from this one at a single base, so this may be a read error. The CDR3, as DNA: TGCAGTGCTAGAGTGACTAGCGGGAGTGGGTTCTTC. Translated, it gives CSARVTSGSGFF. This chain links TRBV20-1 with TRBJ2-1; 12 nucleotides match TRBD2. In germline, CDR1 is DFQATT, CDR2 SNEGSKA (reference sequence). This CDR3 has 12 amino acids. The V segment lost 1 base and the J segment 15 bases; nucleotides outside the gene matches: 4.

This clonotype has at least ten counts. The genes are TRBV11-2 and TRBJ2-7; 8 bases agree with TRBD2. The germline gives CDR1 SGHAT, CDR2 FQNNGV. The CDR3 covers 14 residues. Germline trimming cut 3 bases from V and 3 bases from J; bases unmatched to any gene: 4. In DNA, the CDR3 is TGTGCCAGCAGCTTTCCGGGACTAGTCTACGAGCAGTACTTC. Its translation: CASSFPGLVYEQYF.